The source of this TCR beta chain is a study of blood T cell repertoires in COVID-19. Across the whole study: The United States, Italy and Spain supplied acute and convalescent COVID-19 samples. PBMCs, B-cell-depleted T cells, or T cells provided the cDNA or gDNA that made up the material.

There are 15 residues in the CDR3. Germline CDR1 is KGHSH and CDR2 is LQKENI. Between the trimmed V and J ends, which lost 8 bases and 5 bases, there was a span of 20 bases. As processed by the authors: The authors estimated nucleated cell counts from reference gene primer amplification. Repertoires were generated with immunoSEQ multiplex PCR, while TCRdb's copy carries only in-frame clones and drops some. V, J and clone size derive from that table, while D and trimming were established from the DNA sequence. The profile covers about 14,000 clones, with around 90% appearing a single time and 17% taken by the ten largest.

V and J are TRBV18 and TRBJ2-3, with D possibly TRBD2 on 6 matching bases. The sequence was obtained from a human donor with active COVID-19. The donor label of this sample is uncertain. The specimen was peripheral blood. The CDR3 DNA sequence: TGTGCCAGCCTCACCGTCGGAGGGATCCGAGATACGCAGTATTTT. Its protein product is CASLTVGGIRDTQYF.